The present entry profiles one T cell receptor beta chain with its context. The data were obtained in a study of T cells expressing NK-cell markers. Each CDR3 protein gets one entry in TCRdb, which reprocessed the 5' RACE reads and gives no DNA. This repertoire includes roughly 450,000 distinct CDR3 sequences. Per germline, CDR1 MGHDK and CDR2 SYGVNS. The CDR3 runs 15 residues. What was sequenced was blood T cells: a sorted CD56 or NKG2C T cell subset, CD4+ or CD8+ T cells, or bulk PBMC T cells (not recorded which). The chain carries TRBV25-1 and TRBJ2-5; TCRdb's D call of TRBD1 is untestable without DNA. The clonotype originates from a woman aged 50 to 60 in good health. CDR3 amino acids: CASSATDRGQETQYF.